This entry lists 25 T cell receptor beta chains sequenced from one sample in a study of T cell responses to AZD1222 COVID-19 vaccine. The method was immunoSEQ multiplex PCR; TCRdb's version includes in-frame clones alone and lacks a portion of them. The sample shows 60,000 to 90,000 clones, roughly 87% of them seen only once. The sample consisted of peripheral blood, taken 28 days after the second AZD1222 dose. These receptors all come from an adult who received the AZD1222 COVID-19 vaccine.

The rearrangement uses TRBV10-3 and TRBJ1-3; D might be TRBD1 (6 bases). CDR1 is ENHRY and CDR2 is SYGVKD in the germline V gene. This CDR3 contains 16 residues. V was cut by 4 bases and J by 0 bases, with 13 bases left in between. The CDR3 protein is CAISGGGANSGNTIYF. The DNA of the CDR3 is TGTGCCATCAGTGGAGGGGGGGCTAACTCTGGAAACACCATATATTTT.

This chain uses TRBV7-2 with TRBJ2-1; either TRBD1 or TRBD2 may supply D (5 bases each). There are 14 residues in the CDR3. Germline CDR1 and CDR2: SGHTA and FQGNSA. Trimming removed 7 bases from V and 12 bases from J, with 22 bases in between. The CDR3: CASIPGRSGVGQFF. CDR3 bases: TGTGCCAGCATACCGGGACGGAGCGGTGTAGGGCAGTTCTTC.

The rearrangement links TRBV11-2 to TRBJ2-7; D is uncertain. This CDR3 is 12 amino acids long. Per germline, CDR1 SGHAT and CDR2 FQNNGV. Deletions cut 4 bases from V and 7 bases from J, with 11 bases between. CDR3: CASSSLSAEQYF. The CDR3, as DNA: TGTGCCAGCAGCTCCCTCAGTGCGGAGCAGTACTTC.

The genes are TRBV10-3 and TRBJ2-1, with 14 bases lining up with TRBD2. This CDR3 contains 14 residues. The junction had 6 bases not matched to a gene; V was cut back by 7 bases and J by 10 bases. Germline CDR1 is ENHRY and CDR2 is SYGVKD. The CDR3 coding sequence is TGTGCCATCAAGCCGGGACTAGCGGGGGCCGAGCAGTTCTTC. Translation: CAIKPGLAGAEQFF.

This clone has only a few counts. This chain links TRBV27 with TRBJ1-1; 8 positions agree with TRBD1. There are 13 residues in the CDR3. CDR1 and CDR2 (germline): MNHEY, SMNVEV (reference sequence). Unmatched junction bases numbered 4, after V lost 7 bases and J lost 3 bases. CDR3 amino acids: CASKSTGDTEAFF. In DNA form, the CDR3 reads TGTGCCAGCAAATCGACAGGGGACACTGAAGCTTTCTTT.

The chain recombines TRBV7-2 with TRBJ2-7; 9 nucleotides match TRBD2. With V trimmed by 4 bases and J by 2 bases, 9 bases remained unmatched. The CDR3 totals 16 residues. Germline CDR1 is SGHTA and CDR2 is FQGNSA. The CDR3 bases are TGTGCCAGCAGCTATAGGGCTAGCGGGGCACCCTACGAGCAGTACTTC. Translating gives CASSYRASGAPYEQYF.

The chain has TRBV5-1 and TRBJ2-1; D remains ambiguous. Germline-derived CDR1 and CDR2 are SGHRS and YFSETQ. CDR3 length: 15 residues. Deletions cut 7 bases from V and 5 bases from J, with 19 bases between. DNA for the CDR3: TGCGCCAGCCAACGTGACACCGGCGGCCACAATGAGCAGTTCTTC. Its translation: CASQRDTGGHNEQFF.

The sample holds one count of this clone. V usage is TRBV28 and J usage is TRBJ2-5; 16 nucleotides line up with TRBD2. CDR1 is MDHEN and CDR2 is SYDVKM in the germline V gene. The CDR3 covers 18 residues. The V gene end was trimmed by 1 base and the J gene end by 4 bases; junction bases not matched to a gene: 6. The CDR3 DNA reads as TGTGCCAGCAGTTTATCCGGGACTAGCGGGGGGGCAGGAGAGACCCAGTACTTC. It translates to CASSLSGTSGGAGETQYF.

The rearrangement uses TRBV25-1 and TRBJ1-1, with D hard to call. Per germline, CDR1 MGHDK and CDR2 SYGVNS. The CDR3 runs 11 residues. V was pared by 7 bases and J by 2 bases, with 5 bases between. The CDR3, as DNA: TGTGCCAGCAATGATAACACTGAAGCTTTCTTT. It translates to CASNDNTEAFF.

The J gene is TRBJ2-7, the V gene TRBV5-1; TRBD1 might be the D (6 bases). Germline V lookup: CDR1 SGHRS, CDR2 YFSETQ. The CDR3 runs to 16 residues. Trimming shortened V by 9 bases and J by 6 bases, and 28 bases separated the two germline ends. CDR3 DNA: TGCGCCACCTCTTACGCTTCCGGGACAAAAGGGTCCGAGCAGTACTTC. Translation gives CATSYASGTKGSEQYF.

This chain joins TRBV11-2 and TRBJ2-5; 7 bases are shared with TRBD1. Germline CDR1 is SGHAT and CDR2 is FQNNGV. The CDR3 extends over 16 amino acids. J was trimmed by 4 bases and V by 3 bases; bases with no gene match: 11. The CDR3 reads CASSFRGGADRETQYF. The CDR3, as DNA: TGTGCCAGCAGCTTCAGAGGGGGCGCAGATAGAGAGACCCAGTACTTC.

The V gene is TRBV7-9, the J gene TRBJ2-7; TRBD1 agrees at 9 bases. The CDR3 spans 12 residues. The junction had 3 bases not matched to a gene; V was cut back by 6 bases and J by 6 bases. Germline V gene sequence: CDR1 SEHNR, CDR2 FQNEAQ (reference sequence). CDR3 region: CASRGQGTEQYF. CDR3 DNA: TGTGCCAGCAGGGGACAGGGAACCGAGCAGTACTTC.

CDR3: CASSRGQPIDSNQPQHF. The CDR3 nucleotides are TGTGCCAGCAGCCGGGGACAGCCGATAGACAGCAATCAGCCCCAGCATTTT. The chain carries TRBV2 and TRBJ1-5; TRBD1 aligns across 7 bases. The germline V gene encodes CDR1 SNHLY and CDR2 FYNNEI. Trimming cost V 6 bases and J 1 base; bases outside gene matches: 12. This CDR3 spans 17 amino acids.

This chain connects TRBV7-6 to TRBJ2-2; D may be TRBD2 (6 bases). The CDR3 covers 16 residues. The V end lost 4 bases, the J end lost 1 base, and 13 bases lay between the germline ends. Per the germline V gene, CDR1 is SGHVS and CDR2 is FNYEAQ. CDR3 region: CASSYWGGVNTGELFF. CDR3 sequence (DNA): TGTGCCAGCAGCTACTGGGGCGGGGTGAACACCGGGGAGCTGTTTTTT.

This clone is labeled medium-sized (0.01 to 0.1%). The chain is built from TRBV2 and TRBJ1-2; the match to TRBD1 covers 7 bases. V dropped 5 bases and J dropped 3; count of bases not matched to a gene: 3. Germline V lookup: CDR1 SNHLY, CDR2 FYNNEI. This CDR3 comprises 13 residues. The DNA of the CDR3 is TGTGCCAGCAGTTACAGGGGAGACTATGGCTACACCTTC. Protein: CASSYRGDYGYTF. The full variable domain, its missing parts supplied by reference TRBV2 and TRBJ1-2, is EPEVTQTPSHQVTQMGQEVILRCVPISNHLYFYWYRQILGQKVEFLVSFYNNEISEKSEIFDDQFSVERPDGSNFTLKIRSTKLEDSAMYFCASSYRGDYGYTFGSGTRLTVV.

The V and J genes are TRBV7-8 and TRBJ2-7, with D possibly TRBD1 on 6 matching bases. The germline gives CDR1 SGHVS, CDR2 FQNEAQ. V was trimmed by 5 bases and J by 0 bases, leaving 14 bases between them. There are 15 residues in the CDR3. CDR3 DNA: TGTGCCAGCAGCCAACCACAGGGAACCTCCTACGAGCAGTACTTC. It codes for CASSQPQGTSYEQYF.

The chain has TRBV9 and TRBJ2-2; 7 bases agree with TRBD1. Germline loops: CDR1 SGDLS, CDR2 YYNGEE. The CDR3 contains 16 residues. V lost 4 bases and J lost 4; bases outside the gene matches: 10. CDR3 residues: CASSPPRDRSTGELFF. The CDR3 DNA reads TGTGCCAGCAGCCCACCTCGGGACAGATCCACCGGGGAGCTGTTTTTT.

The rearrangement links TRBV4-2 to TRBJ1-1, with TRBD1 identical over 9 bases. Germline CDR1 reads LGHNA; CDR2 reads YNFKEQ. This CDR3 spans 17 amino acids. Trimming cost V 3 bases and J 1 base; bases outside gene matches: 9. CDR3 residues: CASSQPIPGQGNTEAFF. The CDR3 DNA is TGTGCCAGCAGCCAGCCGATTCCGGGACAGGGGAACACTGAAGCTTTCTTT.

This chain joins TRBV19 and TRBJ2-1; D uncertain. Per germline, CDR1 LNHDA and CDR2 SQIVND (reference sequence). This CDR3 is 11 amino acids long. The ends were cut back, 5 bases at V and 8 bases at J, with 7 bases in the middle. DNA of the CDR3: TGTGCCAGTAGTTTGGGCGATGAGCAGTTCTTC. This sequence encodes CASSLGDEQFF.

The CDR3 here is CASTIGRAQETQYF. Written as DNA, the CDR3 is TGCGCCAGCACCATCGGAAGGGCCCAAGAGACCCAGTACTTC. The J gene is TRBJ2-5, the V gene TRBV5-1; D gene ambiguous. Deletions cut 6 bases from V and 1 base from J, with 13 bases between. CDR3 length: 14 residues. Germline V gene data show CDR1 as SGHRS and CDR2 as YFSETQ.

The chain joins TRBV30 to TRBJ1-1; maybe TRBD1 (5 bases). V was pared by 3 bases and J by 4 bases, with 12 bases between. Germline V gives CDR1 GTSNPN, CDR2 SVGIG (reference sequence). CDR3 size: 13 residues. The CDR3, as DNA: TGTGCCTGGAGCCCAGGGCGAGTCACTGAAGCTTTCTTT. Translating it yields CAWSPGRVTEAFF.

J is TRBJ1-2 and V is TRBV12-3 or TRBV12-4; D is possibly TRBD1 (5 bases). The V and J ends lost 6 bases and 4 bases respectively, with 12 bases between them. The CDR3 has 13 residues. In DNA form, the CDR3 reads TGTGCCAGCAGCGACAGCACAGCCTATGGCTACACCTTC. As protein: CASSDSTAYGYTF.

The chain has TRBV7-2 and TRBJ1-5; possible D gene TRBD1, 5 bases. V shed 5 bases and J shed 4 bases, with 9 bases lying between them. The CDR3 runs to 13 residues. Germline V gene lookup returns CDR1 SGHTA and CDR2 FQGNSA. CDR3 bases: TGTGCCAGCAGCGACAGTCGGAATCAGCCCCAGCATTTT. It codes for CASSDSRNQPQHF.

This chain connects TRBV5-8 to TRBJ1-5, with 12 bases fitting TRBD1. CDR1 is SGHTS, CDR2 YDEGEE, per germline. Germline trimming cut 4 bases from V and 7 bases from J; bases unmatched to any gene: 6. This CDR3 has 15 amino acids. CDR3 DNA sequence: TGTGCCAGCAGCCCGGGACAGGGGGCAGGGCAGCCCCAGCATTTT. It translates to CASSPGQGAGQPQHF.

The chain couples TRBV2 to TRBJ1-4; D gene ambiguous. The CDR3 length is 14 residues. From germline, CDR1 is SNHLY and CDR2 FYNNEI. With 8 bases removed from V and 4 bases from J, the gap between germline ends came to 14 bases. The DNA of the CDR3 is TGTGCCAGCCTAGAAGGACGGTTTAATGAAAAACTGTTTTTT. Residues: CASLEGRFNEKLFF.